This T cell receptor (beta chain) appears in the sequencing data of a study of identical twins. Germline CDR1 SGHRS, CDR2 YFSETQ. Deletions cut 4 bases from V and 7 bases from J, with 14 bases between. CDR3 length: 13 amino acids. TCRdb reanalysed the 5' RACE reads using MiXCR and keeps one entry per CDR3 protein. This table has 500,000 or so distinct CDR3 sequences, roughly 13% appearing once. This sample also appeared in a second study, on yellow fever vaccine responses in identical twins.

The sequenced material came from CD4+ T cells sorted from blood. The TCR originated in a woman aged 18-29 years in good health. The J gene is TRBJ1-2, the V gene TRBV5-1; D is uncertain. The CDR3 bases are TGCGCCAGCAGCGCGGATTTGACGACTGGCTACACCTTC. Encoded protein: CASSADLTTGYTF.